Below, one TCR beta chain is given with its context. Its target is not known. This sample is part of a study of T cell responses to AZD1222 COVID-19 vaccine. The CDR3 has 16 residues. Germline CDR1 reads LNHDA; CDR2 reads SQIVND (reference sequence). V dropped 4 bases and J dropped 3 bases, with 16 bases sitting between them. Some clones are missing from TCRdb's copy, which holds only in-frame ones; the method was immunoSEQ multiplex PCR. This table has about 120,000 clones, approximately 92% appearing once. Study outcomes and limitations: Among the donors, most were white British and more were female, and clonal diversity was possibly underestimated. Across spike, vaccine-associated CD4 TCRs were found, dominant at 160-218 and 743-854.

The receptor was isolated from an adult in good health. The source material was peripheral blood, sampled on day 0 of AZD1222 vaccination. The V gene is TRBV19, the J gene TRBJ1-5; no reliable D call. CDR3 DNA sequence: TGTGCCAGTAGTACTCTGTATCGGCAGTCCAATCAGCCCCAGCATTTT. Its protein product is CASSTLYRQSNQPQHF. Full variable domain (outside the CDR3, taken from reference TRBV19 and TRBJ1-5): DGGITQSPKYLFRKEGQNVTLSCEQNLNHDAMYWYRQDPGQGLRLIYYSQIVNDFQKGDIAEGYSVSREKKESFPLTVTSAQKNPTAFYLCASSTLYRQSNQPQHFGDGTRLSIL.